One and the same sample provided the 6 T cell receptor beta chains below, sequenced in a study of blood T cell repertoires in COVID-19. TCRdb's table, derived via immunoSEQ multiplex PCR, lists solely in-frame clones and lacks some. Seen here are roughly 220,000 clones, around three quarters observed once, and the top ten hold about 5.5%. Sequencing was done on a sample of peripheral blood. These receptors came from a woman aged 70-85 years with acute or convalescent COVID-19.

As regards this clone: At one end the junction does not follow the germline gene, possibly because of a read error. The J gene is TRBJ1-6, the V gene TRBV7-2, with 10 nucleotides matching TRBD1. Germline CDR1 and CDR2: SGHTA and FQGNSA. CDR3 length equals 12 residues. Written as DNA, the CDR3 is TGTGCCAGCAGCATGGACAGGGGGTCCCTCGACTTT. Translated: CASSMDRGSLDF. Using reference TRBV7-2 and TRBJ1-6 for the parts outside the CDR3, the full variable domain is GAGVSQSPSNKVTEKGKDVELRCDPISGHTALYWYRQSLGQGLEFLIYFQGNSAPDKSGLPSDRFSAERTGGSVSTLTIQRTQQEDSAVYLCASSMDRGSLDFGNGTRLTVT.

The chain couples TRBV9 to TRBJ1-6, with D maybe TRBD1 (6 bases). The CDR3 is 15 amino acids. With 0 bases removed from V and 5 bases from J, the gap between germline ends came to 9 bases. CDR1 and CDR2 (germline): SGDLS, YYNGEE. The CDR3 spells CASSVGTGHNSPLHF. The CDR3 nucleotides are TGTGCCAGCAGCGTAGGAACAGGGCATAATTCACCCCTCCACTTT.

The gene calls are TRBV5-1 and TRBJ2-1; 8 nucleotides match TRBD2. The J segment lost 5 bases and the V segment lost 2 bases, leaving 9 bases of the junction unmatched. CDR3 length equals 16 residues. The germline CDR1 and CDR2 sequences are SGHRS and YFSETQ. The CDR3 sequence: CASSFGAGVGDNEQFF. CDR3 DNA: TGCGCCAGCAGCTTTGGAGCGGGAGTGGGTGACAATGAGCAGTTCTTC.

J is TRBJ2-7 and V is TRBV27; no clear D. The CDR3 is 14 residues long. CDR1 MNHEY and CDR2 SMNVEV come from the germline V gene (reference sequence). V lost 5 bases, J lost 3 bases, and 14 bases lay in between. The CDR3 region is CASSPRKIYYEQYF. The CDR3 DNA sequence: TGTGCCAGCAGTCCGAGGAAGATTTACTACGAGCAGTACTTC.

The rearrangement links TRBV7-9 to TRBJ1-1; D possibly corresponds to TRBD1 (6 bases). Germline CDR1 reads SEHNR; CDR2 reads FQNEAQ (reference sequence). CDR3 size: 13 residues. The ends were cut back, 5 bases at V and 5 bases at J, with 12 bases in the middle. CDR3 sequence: CASSVQGNTEAFF. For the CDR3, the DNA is TGTGCCAGCAGCGTACAGGGAAATACTGAAGCTTTCTTT. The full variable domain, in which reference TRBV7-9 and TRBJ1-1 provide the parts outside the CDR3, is DTGVSQNPRHKITKRGQNVTFRCDPISEHNRLYWYRQTLGQGPEFLTYFQNEAQLEKSRLLSDRFSAERPKGSFSTLEIQRTEQGDSAMYLCASSVQGNTEAFFGQGTRLTVV.

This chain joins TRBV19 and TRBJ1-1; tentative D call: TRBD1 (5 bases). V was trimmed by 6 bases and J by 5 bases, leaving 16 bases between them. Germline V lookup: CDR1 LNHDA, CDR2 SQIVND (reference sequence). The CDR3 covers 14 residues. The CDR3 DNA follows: TGTGCCAGTAGGACCTCCCCGGCAGGGACTGAAGCTTTCTTT. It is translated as CASRTSPAGTEAFF.